This entry is about one TCR beta chain. Its antigen remains unidentified. This entry belongs to a study of Ad26.COV2.S vaccination and SARS-CoV-2 variants. Findings and limits, study-wide: Reportedly, spike-specific CD8+ and CD4+ T cell responses achieved substantial breadth once vaccination had taken place. Possible underestimation of total T cell responses by the TCR breadth and depth analyses was noted.

This sample's treatment: some 20 received Ad26.COV2.S at low or high dose, single or two shots; five or six received placebo; per-sample allocation not given. Day 63 after the first vaccine or placebo injection was the time point for sampling. This CDR3 region has 16 residues. Germline V gene data show CDR1 as MNHEY and CDR2 as SVGAGI. Trimming cost V 1 base and J 7 bases; bases outside gene matches: 11. TCRdb keeps only in-frame clones here, not all; method: immunoSEQ multiplex PCR. Here the sample spans about 350,000 clones, 88% being singletons. This clonotype was obtained from a person aged 18 to 65 who received the Ad26.COV2.S COVID-19 vaccine or a placebo. This rearrangement joins TRBV6-5 to TRBJ2-7, with 9 bases that match TRBD2. The specimen was peripheral blood, collected in a trial of Ad26.COV2.S vaccine versus placebo. CDR3 protein: CASSYFSGGIPWEQYF. CDR3 DNA sequence: TGTGCCAGCAGTTACTTCAGCGGGGGGATTCCCTGGGAGCAGTACTTC.